The clone carrying this TCR beta chain occurred a few times. What it binds is unknown. Patients underwent thyroid surgery, and none had received any treatment before it. This sample stems from a study of metastatic and nonmetastatic thyroid tumors. Overall study: From malignant and benign thyroid patients, repertoires in blood and in tumor or nodule tissue were compared.

CDR1 MNHEY and CDR2 SVGEGT come from the germline V gene. This CDR3 has 16 residues. The trim removed 9 bases at V and 7 bases at J, leaving 16 bases unmatched. MiXCR reprocessed the PCR reads for TCRdb. In the table there are approximately 30,000 clones, about 3.7% of which are singletons. Study-level findings and limits: As reported, TCR beta diversity in blood and tumor was significantly higher in malignant thyroid tumors than in benign nodules.

This clonotype originated in a male donor with papillary thyroid cancer or a benign thyroid nodule (not recorded which). Some clones in this sample may be carry-over from other donors' samples. Sample: blood. The genes are TRBV6-2 or TRBV6-3 and TRBJ2-1; TRBD2 agrees at 9 bases. The CDR3 reads CASGEGGRDSWNEQFF. The CDR3 region has the DNA TGTGCCAGTGGCGAGGGCGGGAGGGATTCATGGAATGAGCAGTTCTTC.